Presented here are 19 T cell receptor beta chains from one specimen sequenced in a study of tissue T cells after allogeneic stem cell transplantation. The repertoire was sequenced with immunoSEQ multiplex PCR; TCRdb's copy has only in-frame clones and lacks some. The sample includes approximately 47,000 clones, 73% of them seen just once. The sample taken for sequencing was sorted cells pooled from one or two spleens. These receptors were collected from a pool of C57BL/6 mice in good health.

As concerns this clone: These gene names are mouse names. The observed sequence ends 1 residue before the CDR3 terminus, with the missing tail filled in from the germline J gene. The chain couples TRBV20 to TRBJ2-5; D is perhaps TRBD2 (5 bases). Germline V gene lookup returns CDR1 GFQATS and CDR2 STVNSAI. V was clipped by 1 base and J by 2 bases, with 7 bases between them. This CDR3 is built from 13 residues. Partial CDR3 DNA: TGTGGTGCTAGGGTCCTGGGCCAAGACACCCAGTAC. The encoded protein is CGARVLGQDTQY. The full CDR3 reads CGARVLGQDTQYF.

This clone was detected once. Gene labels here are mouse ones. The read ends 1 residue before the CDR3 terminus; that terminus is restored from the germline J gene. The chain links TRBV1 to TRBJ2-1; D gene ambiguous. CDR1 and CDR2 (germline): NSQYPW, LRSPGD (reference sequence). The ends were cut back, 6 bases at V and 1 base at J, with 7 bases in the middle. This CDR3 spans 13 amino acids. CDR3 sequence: CTCRAENYAEQFF. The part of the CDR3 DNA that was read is TGCACCTGCAGGGCCGAGAACTATGCTGAGCAGTTC.

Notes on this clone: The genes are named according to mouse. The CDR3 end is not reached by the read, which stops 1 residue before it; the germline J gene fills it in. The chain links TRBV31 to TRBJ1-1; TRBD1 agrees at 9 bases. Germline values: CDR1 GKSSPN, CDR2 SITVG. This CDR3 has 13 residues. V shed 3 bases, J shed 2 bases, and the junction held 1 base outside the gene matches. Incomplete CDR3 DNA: TGTGCCTGGAGCACAGGGGGCAACACAGAAGTCTTC. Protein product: CAWSTGGNTEVF. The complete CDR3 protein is CAWSTGGNTEVFF.

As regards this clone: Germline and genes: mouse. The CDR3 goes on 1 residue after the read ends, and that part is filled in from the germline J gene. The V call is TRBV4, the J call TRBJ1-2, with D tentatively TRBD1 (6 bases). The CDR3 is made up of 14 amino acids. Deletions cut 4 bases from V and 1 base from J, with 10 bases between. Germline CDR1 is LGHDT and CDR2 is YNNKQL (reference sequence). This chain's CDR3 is CASSSPDRNSDYTF. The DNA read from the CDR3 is TGTGCCAGCAGCTCCCCGGACAGAAACTCCGACTACACC.

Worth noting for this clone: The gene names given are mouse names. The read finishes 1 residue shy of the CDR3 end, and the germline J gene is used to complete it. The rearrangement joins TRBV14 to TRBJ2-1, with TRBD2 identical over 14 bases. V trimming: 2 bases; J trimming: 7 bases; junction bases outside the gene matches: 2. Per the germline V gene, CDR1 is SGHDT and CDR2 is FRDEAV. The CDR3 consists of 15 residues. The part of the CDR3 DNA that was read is TGTGCCAGCAGTTTGGGGGACTGGGGGGGCGCTGAGCAGTTC. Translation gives CASSLGDWGGAEQF. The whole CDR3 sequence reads CASSLGDWGGAEQFF.

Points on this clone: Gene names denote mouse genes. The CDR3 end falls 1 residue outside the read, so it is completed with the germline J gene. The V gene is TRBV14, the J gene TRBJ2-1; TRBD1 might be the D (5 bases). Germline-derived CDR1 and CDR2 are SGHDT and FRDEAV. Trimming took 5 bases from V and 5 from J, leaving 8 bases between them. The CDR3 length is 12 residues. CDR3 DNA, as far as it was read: TGTGCCAGCAGGGTAGGGGATGCTGAGCAGTTC. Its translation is CASRVGDAEQF. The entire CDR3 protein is CASRVGDAEQFF.

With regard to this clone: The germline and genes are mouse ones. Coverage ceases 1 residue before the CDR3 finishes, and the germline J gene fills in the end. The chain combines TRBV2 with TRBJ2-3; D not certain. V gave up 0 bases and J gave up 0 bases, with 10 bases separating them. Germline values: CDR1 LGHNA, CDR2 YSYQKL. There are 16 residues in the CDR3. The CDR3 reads CASSQDLWSSAETLYF. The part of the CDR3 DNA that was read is TGTGCCAGCAGCCAAGATTTATGGTCTAGTGCAGAAACGCTGTAT.

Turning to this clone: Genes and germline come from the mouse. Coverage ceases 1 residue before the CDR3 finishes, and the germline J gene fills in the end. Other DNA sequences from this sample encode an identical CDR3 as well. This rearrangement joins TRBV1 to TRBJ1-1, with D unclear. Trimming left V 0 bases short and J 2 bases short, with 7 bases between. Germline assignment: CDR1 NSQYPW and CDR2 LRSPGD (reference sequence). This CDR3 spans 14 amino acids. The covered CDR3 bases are TGCACCTGCAGTGCAGATCCCCGTAACACAGAAGTCTTC. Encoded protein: CTCSADPRNTEVF. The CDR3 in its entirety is CTCSADPRNTEVFF.

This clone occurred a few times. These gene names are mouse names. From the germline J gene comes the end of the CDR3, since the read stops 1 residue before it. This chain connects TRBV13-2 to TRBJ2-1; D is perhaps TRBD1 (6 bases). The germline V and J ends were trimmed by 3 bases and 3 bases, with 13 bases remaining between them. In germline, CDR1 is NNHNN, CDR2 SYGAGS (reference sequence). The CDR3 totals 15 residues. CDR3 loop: CASGASTGIYAEQFF. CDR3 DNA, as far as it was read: TGTGCCAGCGGTGCCTCGACAGGAATCTATGCTGAGCAGTTC.

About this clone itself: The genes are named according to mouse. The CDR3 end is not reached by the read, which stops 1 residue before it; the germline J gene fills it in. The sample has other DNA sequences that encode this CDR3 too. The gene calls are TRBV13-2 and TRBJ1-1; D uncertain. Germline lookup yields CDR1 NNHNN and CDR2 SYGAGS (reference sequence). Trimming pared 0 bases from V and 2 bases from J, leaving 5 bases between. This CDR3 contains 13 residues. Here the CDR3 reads CASGDGGNTEVFF. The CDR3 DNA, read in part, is TGTGCCAGCGGTGATGGGGGTAACACAGAAGTCTTC.

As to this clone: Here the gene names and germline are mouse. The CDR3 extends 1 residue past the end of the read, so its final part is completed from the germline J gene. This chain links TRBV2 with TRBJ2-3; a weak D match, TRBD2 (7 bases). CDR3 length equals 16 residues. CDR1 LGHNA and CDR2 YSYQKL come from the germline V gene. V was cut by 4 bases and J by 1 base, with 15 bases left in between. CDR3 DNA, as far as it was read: TGTGCCAGCAGCCCCTCGGGGGGCGCGGGTGCAGAAACGCTGTAT. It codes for CASSPSGGAGAETLY. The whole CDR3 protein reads CASSPSGGAGAETLYF.

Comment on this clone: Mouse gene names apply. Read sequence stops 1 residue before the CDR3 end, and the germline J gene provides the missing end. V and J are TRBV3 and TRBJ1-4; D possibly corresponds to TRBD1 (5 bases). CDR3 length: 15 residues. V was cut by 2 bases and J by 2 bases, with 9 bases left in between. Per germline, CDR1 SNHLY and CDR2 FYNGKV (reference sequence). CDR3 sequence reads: CASSLRGRSNERLFF. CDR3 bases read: TGTGCCAGCAGCTTACGGGGGAGGTCCAACGAAAGATTATTT.

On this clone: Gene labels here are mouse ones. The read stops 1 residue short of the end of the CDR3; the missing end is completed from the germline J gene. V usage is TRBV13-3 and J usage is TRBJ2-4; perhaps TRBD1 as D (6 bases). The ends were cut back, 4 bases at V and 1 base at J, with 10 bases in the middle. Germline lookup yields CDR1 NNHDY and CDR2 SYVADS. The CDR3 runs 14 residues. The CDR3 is CASSLPGGQNTLYF. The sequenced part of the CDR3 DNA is TGTGCCAGCAGTCTCCCAGGGGGTCAAAACACCTTGTAC.

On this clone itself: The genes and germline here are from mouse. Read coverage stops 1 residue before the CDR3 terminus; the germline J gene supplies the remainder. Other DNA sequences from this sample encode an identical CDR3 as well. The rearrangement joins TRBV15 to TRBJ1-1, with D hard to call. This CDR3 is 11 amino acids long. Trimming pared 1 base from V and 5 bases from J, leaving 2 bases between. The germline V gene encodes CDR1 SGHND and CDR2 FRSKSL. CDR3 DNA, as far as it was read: TGTGCCAGCAGTTTAGGGACAGAAGTCTTC. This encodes CASSLGTEVF. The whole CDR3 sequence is CASSLGTEVFF.

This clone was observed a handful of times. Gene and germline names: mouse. CDR3 region: CASSRGLGGFYEQYF. The part of the CDR3 DNA that was read is TGTGCCAGCAGTAGGGGACTGGGGGGCTTCTATGAACAGTAC. The gene calls are TRBV19 and TRBJ2-7, with TRBD2 identical over 12 bases. Coverage ceases 1 residue before the CDR3 finishes, and the germline J gene fills in the end. The J segment lost 3 bases and the V segment lost 3 bases, leaving 4 bases of the junction unmatched. CDR1 FNHDT and CDR2 SITEND come from the germline V gene (reference sequence). CDR3 length: 15 amino acids.

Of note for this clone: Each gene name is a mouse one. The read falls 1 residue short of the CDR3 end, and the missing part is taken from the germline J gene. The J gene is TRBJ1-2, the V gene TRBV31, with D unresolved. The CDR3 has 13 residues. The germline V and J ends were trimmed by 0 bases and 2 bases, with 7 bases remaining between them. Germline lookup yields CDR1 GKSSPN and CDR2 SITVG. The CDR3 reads CAWSLPPNSDYTF. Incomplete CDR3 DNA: TGTGCCTGGAGTCTACCCCCTAACTCCGACTACACC.

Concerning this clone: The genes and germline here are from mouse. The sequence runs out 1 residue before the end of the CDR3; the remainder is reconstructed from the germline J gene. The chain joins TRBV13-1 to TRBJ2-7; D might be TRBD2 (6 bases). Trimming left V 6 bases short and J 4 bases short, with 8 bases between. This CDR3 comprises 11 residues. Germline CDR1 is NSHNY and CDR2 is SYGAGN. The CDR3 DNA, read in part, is TGTGCCAGCACTCTGGGGTATGAACAGTAC. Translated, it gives CASTLGYEQY. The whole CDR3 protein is CASTLGYEQYF.

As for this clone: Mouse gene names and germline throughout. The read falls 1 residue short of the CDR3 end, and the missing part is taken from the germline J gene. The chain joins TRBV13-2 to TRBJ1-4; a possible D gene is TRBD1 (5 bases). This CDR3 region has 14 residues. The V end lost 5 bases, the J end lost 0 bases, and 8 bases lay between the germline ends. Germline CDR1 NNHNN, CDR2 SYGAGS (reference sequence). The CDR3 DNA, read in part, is TGTGCCAGCGGAGACAGCTTTTCCAACGAAAGATTATTT. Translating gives CASGDSFSNERLF. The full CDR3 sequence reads CASGDSFSNERLFF.

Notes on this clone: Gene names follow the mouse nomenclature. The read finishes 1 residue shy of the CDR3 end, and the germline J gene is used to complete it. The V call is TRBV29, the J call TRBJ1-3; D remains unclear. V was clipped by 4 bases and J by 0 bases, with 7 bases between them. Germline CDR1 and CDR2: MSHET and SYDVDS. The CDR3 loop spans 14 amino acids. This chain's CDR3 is CASSSQISGNTLYF. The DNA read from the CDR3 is TGTGCTAGCAGTTCCCAGATTTCTGGAAATACGCTCTAT. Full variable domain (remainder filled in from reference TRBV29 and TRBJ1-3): DMKVTQMPRYLIKRMGENVLLECGQDMSHETMYWYRQDPGLGLQLIYISYDVDSNSEGDIPKGYRVSRKKREHFSLILDSAKTNQTSVYFCASSSQISGNTLYFGEGSRLIVV.